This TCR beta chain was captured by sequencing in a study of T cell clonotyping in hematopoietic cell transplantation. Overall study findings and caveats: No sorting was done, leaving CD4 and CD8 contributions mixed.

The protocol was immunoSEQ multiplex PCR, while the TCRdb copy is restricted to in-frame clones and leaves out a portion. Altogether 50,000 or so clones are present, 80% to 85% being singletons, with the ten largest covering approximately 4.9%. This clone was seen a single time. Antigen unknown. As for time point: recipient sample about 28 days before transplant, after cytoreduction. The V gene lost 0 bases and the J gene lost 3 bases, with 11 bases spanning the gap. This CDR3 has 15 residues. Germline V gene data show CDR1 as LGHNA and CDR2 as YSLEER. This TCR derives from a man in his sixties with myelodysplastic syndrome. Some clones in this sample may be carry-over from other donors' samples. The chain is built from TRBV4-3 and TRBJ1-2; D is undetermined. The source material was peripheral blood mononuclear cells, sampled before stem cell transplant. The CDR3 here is CASSQEWKGDYGYTF. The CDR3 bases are TGCGCCAGCAGCCAAGAGTGGAAGGGTGACTATGGCTACACCTTC.